The 32 T cell receptor beta chains given below trace back to one sample, sequenced in a study of blood T cell repertoires in COVID-19. The method was immunoSEQ multiplex PCR; TCRdb's version includes in-frame clones alone and lacks a portion of them. The table has about 160,000 clones, about 90% seen once. The sequenced sample was peripheral blood. The receptors come from a man younger than 40 with COVID-19, enrolled during active disease.

This rearrangement joins TRBV5-1 to TRBJ2-1; 12 positions match TRBD2. V was pared by 3 bases and J by 13 bases, with 11 bases of the junction left unmatched. Germline V CDR1 and CDR2: SGHRS, YFSETQ. The CDR3 is made up of 15 amino acids. CDR3 coding DNA: TGCGCCAGCAGCTCTACTAGCGGGGGGCCCCGAATACAGTTCTTC. It codes for CASSSTSGGPRIQFF.

The chain joins TRBV6-1 to TRBJ2-2; 7 bases agree with TRBD1. The CDR3 contains 16 residues. The trim removed 1 base at V and 0 bases at J, leaving 2 bases unmatched. Germline CDR1 is MNHNS and CDR2 is SASEGT. This chain's CDR3 is CASSEVGTANTGELFF. CDR3 DNA: TGTGCCAGCAGTGAAGTGGGGACAGCGAACACCGGGGAGCTGTTTTTT.

The chain carries TRBV7-8 and TRBJ2-5; D possibly corresponds to TRBD2 (6 bases). CDR3 length: 17 residues. V shed 5 bases and J shed 3 bases, with 22 bases lying between them. Germline V lookup: CDR1 SGHVS, CDR2 FQNEAQ. This CDR3 reads CASSHSGGGKEEETQYF. CDR3 nucleotides: TGTGCCAGCAGCCATTCCGGTGGCGGGAAGGAGGAAGAGACCCAGTACTTC.

The table lists this clone with a count of one. Distinct nucleotide sequences in the sample also encode this CDR3. The V call is TRBV7-2, the J call TRBJ1-3; 9 positions match TRBD1. With 1 base clipped from V and 3 bases from J, the junction kept 7 bases outside the gene matches. Germline V gene data show CDR1 as SGHTA and CDR2 as FQGNSA. The length of the CDR3 is 17 residues. CDR3 amino acids: CASSLGGQGLSGNTIYF. CDR3 bases: TGTGCCAGCAGCTTAGGAGGACAGGGGCTGAGTGGAAACACCATATATTTT.

The chain couples TRBV19 to TRBJ1-6; perhaps TRBD1 as D (5 bases). CDR3 size: 14 residues. From germline, CDR1 is LNHDA and CDR2 SQIVND (reference sequence). Trimming removed 9 bases at V and 4 bases at J, with 13 bases between. The CDR3 here is CASAGGDYNSPLHF. CDR3 nucleotides: TGTGCCAGCGCGGGGGGGGATTATAATTCACCCCTCCACTTT.

CDR3 nucleotides: TGTGCCAGCAGCCATAGCTCGGGAGAGCAGTTCTTC. This translates into CASSHSSGEQFF. The chain employs TRBV7-9 and TRBJ2-1; tentative D call: TRBD2 (5 bases). This CDR3 contains 12 residues. The V end lost 5 bases, the J end lost 10 bases, and 12 bases lay between the germline ends. CDR1 and CDR2 (germline): SEHNR, FQNEAQ (reference sequence).

The V gene is TRBV27, the J gene TRBJ2-3; 8 bases line up with TRBD2. The trim removed 6 bases at V and 3 bases at J, leaving 11 bases unmatched. This CDR3 contains 16 residues. Looked up from germline, CDR1 is MNHEY and CDR2 is SMNVEV (reference sequence). The CDR3 loop is CASSSDPGGSTDTQYF. The CDR3 DNA reads as TGTGCCAGCAGCTCCGACCCGGGAGGGTCGACAGATACGCAGTATTTT.

V and J are TRBV19 and TRBJ2-7; 8 bases align to TRBD1. Germline V gene lookup returns CDR1 LNHDA and CDR2 SQIVND (reference sequence). This CDR3 has 15 amino acids. V trimming: 9 bases; J trimming: 2 bases; junction bases outside the gene matches: 12. For the CDR3, the DNA is TGTGCCAGCACCCCACATGGACAGGGAACCTACGAGCAGTACTTC. Translating gives CASTPHGQGTYEQYF.

The chain combines TRBV6-5 with TRBJ2-1; 9 nucleotides line up with TRBD2. V shed 3 bases and J 5 bases; nucleotides not matched to a gene: 2. CDR3 length: 14 amino acids. The germline V gene encodes CDR1 MNHEY and CDR2 SVGAGI. The CDR3 region has the DNA TGTGCCAGCAGTTATAGCGGGAGTCACAATGAGCAGTTCTTC. This encodes CASSYSGSHNEQFF.

The genes are TRBV2 and TRBJ1-2; 9 bases map to TRBD1. Germline-derived CDR1 and CDR2 are SNHLY and FYNNEI. This CDR3 spans 14 amino acids. The V segment lost 6 bases and the J segment 3 bases; nucleotides outside the gene matches: 5. The CDR3 here is CASRGQGWDYGYTF. CDR3 nucleotide sequence: TGTGCCAGCAGGGGACAGGGATGGGACTATGGCTACACCTTC.

J is TRBJ2-7 and V is TRBV6-5; TRBD1 might be the D (5 bases). The CDR3 contains 15 residues. From germline, CDR1 is MNHEY and CDR2 SVGAGI. CDR3 coding DNA: TGTTATTGCGAAATTGGGGCAGGCCTCACCTACGAGCAGTACTTC. Translation: CYCEIGAGLTYEQYF.

The V gene is TRBV7-2, the J gene TRBJ1-2, with D maybe TRBD1 (5 bases). Germline CDR1 reads SGHTA; CDR2 reads FQGNSA. This CDR3 spans 15 amino acids. Trimming removed 1 base at V and 4 bases at J, with 13 bases between. This CDR3 is CASSLGGGQGYGYTF. The CDR3 DNA sequence: TGTGCCAGCAGCTTAGGTGGAGGGCAGGGCTATGGCTACACCTTC.

J is TRBJ2-2 and V is TRBV27, with TRBD1 matching over 9 bases. Germline CDR1 and CDR2: MNHEY and SMNVEV (reference sequence). V lost 5 bases, J lost 8 bases, and 12 bases stayed unmatched. The CDR3 extends over 16 amino acids. CDR3 nucleotide sequence: TGTGCCAGCAGTATCCTCACCGGGACAGGGATTGGGGAGCTGTTTTTT. Protein: CASSILTGTGIGELFF.

The chain links TRBV11-3 to TRBJ1-1; D is undetermined. Looked up from germline, CDR1 is SGHNT and CDR2 is YENEEA. Deletions cut 1 base from V and 11 bases from J, with 14 bases between. The CDR3 has 13 residues. CDR3 region: CASSLAGPGGAFF. Written as DNA, the CDR3 is TGTGCCAGCAGCTTAGCAGGACCCGGCGGGGCTTTCTTT.

This chain joins TRBV9 and TRBJ2-7, with a tentative D call TRBD2 (6 bases). This CDR3 contains 16 residues. Trimming stripped 0 bases from V and 5 bases from J, with 18 bases between. Germline CDR1 reads SGDLS; CDR2 reads YYNGEE. CDR3 coding DNA: TGTGCCAGCAGCGTAGATTGGCGGGATTGGATGAACGAGCAGTACTTC. As protein: CASSVDWRDWMNEQYF.

V gene TRBV2 combines with J gene TRBJ2-6; no reliable D call. CDR3 length: 15 residues. CDR1 SNHLY and CDR2 FYNNEI come from the germline V gene. The V gene lost 2 bases and the J gene lost 0 bases, with 5 bases spanning the gap. The DNA for the CDR3 is TGTGCCAGCAGTGAACTCCCCTCTGGGGCCAACGTCCTGACTTTC. It encodes CASSELPSGANVLTF.

The genes are TRBV5-1 and TRBJ1-5; 7 nucleotides agree with TRBD1. V was clipped by 3 bases and J by 0 bases; unmatched bases: 3. Germline V gene data show CDR1 as SGHRS and CDR2 as YFSETQ. The CDR3 sequence is 15 residues long. CDR3 sequence reads: CASSYGTDSNQPQHF. DNA of the CDR3: TGCGCCAGCAGCTACGGGACAGATAGCAATCAGCCCCAGCATTTT.

This clone appeared a single time. The rearrangement uses TRBV2 and TRBJ1-6; 11 positions match TRBD1. This CDR3 is built from 16 residues. CDR1 is SNHLY, CDR2 FYNNEI, per germline. Trimming at V came to 4 bases and at J to 10 bases, leaving 9 bases not matched to a gene. This CDR3 is CASSALPGQGDSPLHF. CDR3 DNA sequence: TGTGCCAGCAGTGCTCTCCCGGGACAGGGGGACTCACCCCTCCACTTT. The full variable domain, completed using reference TRBV2 and TRBJ1-6, is EPEVTQTPSHQVTQMGQEVILRCVPISNHLYFYWYRQILGQKVEFLVSFYNNEISEKSEIFDDQFSVERPDGSNFTLKIRSTKLEDSAMYFCASSALPGQGDSPLHFGNGTRLTVT.

This clone was detected once. The chain couples TRBV4-3 to TRBJ2-7; TRBD2 might be the D (5 bases). Trimming took off 4 bases at V and 3 bases at J, with 16 bases between the two ends. The CDR3 loop spans 15 amino acids. Germline V gives CDR1 LGHNA, CDR2 YSLEER. The CDR3 sequence: CASSPNRDTYYEQYF. The DNA of the CDR3 is TGCGCCAGCAGCCCGAACCGGGATACTTACTACGAGCAGTACTTC.

This clone is labeled as medium-sized. The V and J genes are TRBV28 and TRBJ1-5; 7 bases line up with TRBD1. V shed 10 bases and J 0 bases; nucleotides not matched to a gene: 6. The CDR3 consists of 14 residues. The germline CDR1 and CDR2 sequences are MDHEN and SYDVKM. CDR3 bases: TGTGCCACCCTTCAGGGGGATAGCAATCAGCCCCAGCATTTT. It codes for CATLQGDSNQPQHF.

The chain combines TRBV19 with TRBJ1-2, with 7 bases fitting TRBD1. This CDR3 spans 14 amino acids. Germline trimming cut 3 bases from V and 6 bases from J; bases unmatched to any gene: 7. Germline-derived CDR1 and CDR2 are LNHDA and SQIVND (reference sequence). In nucleotides, the CDR3 is TGTGCCAGTAGTATCCAACAGGGGAGAGATGGCTACACCTTC. Translated: CASSIQQGRDGYTF.

The chain has TRBV6-6 and TRBJ2-3, with a weak D call TRBD2 (6 bases). V was clipped by 5 bases and J by 1 base, with 19 bases between them. Germline CDR1 is MNHNY and CDR2 is SVGAGI (reference sequence). The CDR3 has 17 residues. The CDR3 region is CASSLGTLSGGTDTQYF. The CDR3 nucleotides read TGTGCCAGCAGTCTGGGGACTCTCAGTGGGGGCACAGATACGCAGTATTTT.

The chain is built from TRBV6-5 and TRBJ2-5, with 7 nucleotides matching TRBD1. Germline-derived CDR1 and CDR2 are MNHEY and SVGAGI. The J segment lost 5 bases and the V segment lost 2 bases, leaving 5 bases of the junction unmatched. There are 14 residues in the CDR3. The CDR3 nucleotides read TGTGCCAGCAGTTACGAGACAGGGTCCGAGACCCAGTACTTC. This sequence encodes CASSYETGSETQYF.

The chain recombines TRBV27 with TRBJ2-7; 7 bases agree with TRBD2. The CDR3 extends over 15 amino acids. Looked up from germline, CDR1 is MNHEY and CDR2 is SMNVEV (reference sequence). Unmatched junction bases numbered 6, after V lost 4 bases and J lost 0 bases. The CDR3 reads CASSSSGTISYEQYF. In nucleotides, the CDR3 is TGTGCCAGCAGTTCCTCCGGGACTATCTCCTACGAGCAGTACTTC.

The chain employs TRBV5-4 and TRBJ1-1; possible D gene TRBD1, 6 bases. The CDR3 spans 14 residues. Germline V gene lookup returns CDR1 SGHNT and CDR2 YYREEE (reference sequence). Trimming left V 2 bases short and J 5 bases short, with 13 bases between. CDR3 in DNA: TGTGCCAGCAGCTTTATAGGGGGTGGTACTGAAGCTTTCTTT. It encodes CASSFIGGGTEAFF.

This clone has a single count. The CDR3 DNA is TGCGCCAGCAGCCAAGAGTGGCGGGACAGACCAAACTATGGCTACACCTTC. This encodes CASSQEWRDRPNYGYTF. V is TRBV4-3 and J is TRBJ1-2, with TRBD1 matching 7 bases. V was clipped by 0 bases and J by 2 bases; unmatched bases: 9. Per the germline V gene, CDR1 is LGHNA and CDR2 is YSLEER. This CDR3 has 17 residues.

The V call is TRBV27, the J call TRBJ1-6; 7 nucleotides align to TRBD1. CDR3 length: 17 amino acids. CDR1 MNHEY and CDR2 SMNVEV come from the germline V gene (reference sequence). The V segment lost 2 bases and the J segment 6 bases; nucleotides outside the gene matches: 10. The CDR3 reads CASSLKLQGEFNSPLHF. The CDR3 region has the DNA TGTGCCAGCAGTTTAAAGTTGCAGGGGGAGTTTAATTCACCCCTCCACTTT.

CDR3 in DNA: TGTGCCAGTAGTCGACAGGCCGGAAATGAAAAACTGTTTTTT. It yields the protein CASSRQAGNEKLFF. The chain combines TRBV19 with TRBJ1-4; possibly TRBD1 for D (6 bases). The CDR3 sequence is 14 residues long. The germline CDR1 and CDR2 sequences are LNHDA and SQIVND (reference sequence). Trimming took off 5 bases at V and 5 bases at J, with 12 bases between the two ends. Variable domain in full (rest from reference TRBV19 and TRBJ1-4): DGGITQSPKYLFRKEGQNVTLSCEQNLNHDAMYWYRQDPGQGLRLIYYSQIVNDFQKGDIAEGYSVSREKKESFPLTVTSAQKNPTAFYLCASSRQAGNEKLFFGSGTQLSVL.

This clone was found once. This rearrangement joins TRBV19 to TRBJ2-1; weak D call: TRBD1 (5 bases). This CDR3 is built from 13 residues. Germline V gene data show CDR1 as LNHDA and CDR2 as SQIVND (reference sequence). Trimming took off 4 bases at V and 7 bases at J, with 11 bases between the two ends. This chain's CDR3 is CASSNQGRNEQFF. Here the CDR3 DNA reads TGTGCCAGTAGTAATCAGGGCCGGAATGAGCAGTTCTTC.

The chain is built from TRBV19 and TRBJ1-1, with 10 bases fitting TRBD1. This CDR3 spans 16 amino acids. CDR1 and CDR2 from the germline V gene are LNHDA and SQIVND (reference sequence). The trim removed 5 bases at V and 2 bases at J, leaving 8 bases unmatched. The CDR3 region has the DNA TGTGCCAGTAGTCCCAGGACAGGGGGAGGAAACACTGAAGCTTTCTTT. The encoded protein is CASSPRTGGGNTEAFF.

This clone was found once. The gene calls are TRBV5-6 and TRBJ2-1; 8 nucleotides align to TRBD2. The trim removed 3 bases at V and 7 bases at J, leaving 12 bases unmatched. Germline CDR1 SGHDT, CDR2 YYEEEE. This CDR3 is built from 16 residues. The CDR3 DNA follows: TGTGCCAGCAGCTCATTGACGCGGGGGGTAAGAAATGAGCAGTTCTTC. Translated, it gives CASSSLTRGVRNEQFF.

CDR3 loop: CASSLELGQRNGYTF. DNA for the CDR3: TGTGCCAGCTCACTAGAACTGGGACAGCGAAATGGCTACACCTTC. The chain couples TRBV18 to TRBJ1-2; 7 nucleotides align to TRBD1. The CDR3 totals 15 residues. Germline V gene sequence: CDR1 KGHSH, CDR2 LQKENI. Trimming cost V 4 bases and J 6 bases; bases outside gene matches: 11.